This T cell receptor (beta chain) derives from a study of T-cell memory formation after mild COVID-19. Looking at the study overall: The study found TCR clusters largely donor specific.

General study points: Second-wave clones that peaked on day 37 lacked confirmed SARS-CoV-2 specificity. The study found contracting CD4+ clones mainly in CM and EM and contracting CD8+ clones in EMRA. There were some responding clones in pre-infection memory, which suggested that cross-reactive memory had joined.

This CDR3 contains 20 residues. Per germline, CDR1 LNHDA and CDR2 SQIVND (reference sequence). Deletions cut 3 bases from V and 1 base from J, with 25 bases between. This clonotype was found a few times. The antigen is not known. TCRdb reprocessed the 5' RACE reads with MiXCR, giving one entry per CDR3 protein. The sample has 410,000 or so distinct CDR3 sequences; around 22% are singletons. The receptor was isolated from an adult woman who had mild COVID-19 (a few samples of this study predate the infection). Cell type and time point are not known. The material sequenced was PBMCs or a T cell subset sorted from them (not recorded which). This rearrangement joins TRBV19 to TRBJ1-5; TRBD1 is a possible D gene (5 bases). The CDR3 sequence: CASSIRASRARISSNQPQHF. CDR3 nucleotide sequence: TGTGCCAGTAGTATCCGCGCGAGCAGGGCCCGTATTTCCAGCAATCAGCCCCAGCATTTT.